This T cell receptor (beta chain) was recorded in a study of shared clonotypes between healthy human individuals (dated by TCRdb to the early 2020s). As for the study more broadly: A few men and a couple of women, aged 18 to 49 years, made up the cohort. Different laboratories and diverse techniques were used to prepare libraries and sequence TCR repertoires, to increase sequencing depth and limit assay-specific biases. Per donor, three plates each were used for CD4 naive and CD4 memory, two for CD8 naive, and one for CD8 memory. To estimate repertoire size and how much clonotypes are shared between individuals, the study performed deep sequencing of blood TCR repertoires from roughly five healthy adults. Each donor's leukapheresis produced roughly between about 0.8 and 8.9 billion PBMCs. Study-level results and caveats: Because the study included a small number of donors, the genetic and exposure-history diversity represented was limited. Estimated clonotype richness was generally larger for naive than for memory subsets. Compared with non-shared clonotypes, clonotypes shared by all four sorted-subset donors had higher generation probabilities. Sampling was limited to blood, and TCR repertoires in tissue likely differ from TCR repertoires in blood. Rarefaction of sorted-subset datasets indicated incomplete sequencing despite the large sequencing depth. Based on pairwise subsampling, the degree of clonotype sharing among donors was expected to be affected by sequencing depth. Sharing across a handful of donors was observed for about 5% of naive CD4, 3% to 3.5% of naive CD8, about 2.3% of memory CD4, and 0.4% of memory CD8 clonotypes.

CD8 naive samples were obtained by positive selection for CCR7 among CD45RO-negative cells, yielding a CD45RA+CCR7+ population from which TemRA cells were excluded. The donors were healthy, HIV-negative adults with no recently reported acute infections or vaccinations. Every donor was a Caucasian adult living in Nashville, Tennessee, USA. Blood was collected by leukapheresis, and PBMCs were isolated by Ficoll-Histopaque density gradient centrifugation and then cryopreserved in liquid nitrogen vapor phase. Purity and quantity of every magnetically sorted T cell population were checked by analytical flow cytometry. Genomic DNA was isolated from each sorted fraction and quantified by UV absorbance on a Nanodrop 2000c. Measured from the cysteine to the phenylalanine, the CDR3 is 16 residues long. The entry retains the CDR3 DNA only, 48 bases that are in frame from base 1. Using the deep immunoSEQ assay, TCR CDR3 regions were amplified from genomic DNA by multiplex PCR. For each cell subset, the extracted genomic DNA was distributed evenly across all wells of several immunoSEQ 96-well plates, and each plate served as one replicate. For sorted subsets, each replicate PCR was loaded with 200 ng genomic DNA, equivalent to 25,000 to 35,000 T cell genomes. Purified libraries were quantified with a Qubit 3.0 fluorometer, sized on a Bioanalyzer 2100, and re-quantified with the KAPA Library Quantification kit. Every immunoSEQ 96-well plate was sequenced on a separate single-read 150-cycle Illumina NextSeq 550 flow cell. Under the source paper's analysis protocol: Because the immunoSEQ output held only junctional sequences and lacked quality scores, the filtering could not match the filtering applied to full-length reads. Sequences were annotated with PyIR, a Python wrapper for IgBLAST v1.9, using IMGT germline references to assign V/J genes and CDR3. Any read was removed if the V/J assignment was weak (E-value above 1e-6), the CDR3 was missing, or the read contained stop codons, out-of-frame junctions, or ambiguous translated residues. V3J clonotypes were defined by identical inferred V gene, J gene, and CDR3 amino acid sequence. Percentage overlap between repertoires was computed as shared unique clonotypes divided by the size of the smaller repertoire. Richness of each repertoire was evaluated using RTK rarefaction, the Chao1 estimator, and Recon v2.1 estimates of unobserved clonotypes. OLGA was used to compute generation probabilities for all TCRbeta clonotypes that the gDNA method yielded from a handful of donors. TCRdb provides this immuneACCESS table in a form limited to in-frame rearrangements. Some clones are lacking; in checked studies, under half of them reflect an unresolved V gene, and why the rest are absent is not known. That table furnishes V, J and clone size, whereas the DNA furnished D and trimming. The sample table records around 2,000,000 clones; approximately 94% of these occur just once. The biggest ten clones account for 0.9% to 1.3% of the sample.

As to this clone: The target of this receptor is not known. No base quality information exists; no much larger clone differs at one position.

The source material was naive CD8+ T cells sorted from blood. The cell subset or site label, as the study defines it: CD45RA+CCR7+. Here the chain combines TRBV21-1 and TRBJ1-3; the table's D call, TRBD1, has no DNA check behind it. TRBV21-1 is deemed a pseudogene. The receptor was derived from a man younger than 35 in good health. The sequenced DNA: TGTGCCAGCAGCAAAGCGACAGGGGATACTGGAAACACCATATATTTT. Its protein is CASSKATGDTGNTIYF.